The 16 T cell receptor beta chains presented below share a single source sample, sequenced in a study of cytomegalovirus exposure and HLA in healthy donors. 60 Vbeta and 13 Jbeta primers were used in PCR. Clones were read by immunoSEQ multiplex PCR, and TCRdb kept only the in-frame ones, dropping some. This table has 84,000 or so clones, 60% to 80% appearing once. The specimen sequenced was PBMCs. These receptors came from a man under 40 in good health and CMV-seronegative.

The chain combines TRBV10-3 with TRBJ1-6; 7 positions match TRBD1. Germline trimming cut 2 bases from V and 8 bases from J; bases unmatched to any gene: 0. The CDR3 consists of 13 residues. The germline V gene has CDR1 ENHRY and CDR2 SYGVKD. The CDR3 loop reads CAISEQGDSPLHF. The CDR3 region has the DNA TGTGCCATCAGTGAGCAGGGGGATTCACCCCTCCACTTT.

The genes are TRBV27 and TRBJ1-1, with TRBD1 matching over 8 bases. The V segment lost 4 bases and the J segment 4 bases; nucleotides outside the gene matches: 11. Germline assignment: CDR1 MNHEY and CDR2 SMNVEV (reference sequence). The CDR3 is 16 amino acids. CDR3: CASSSDRADTGTEAFF. The CDR3 nucleotides read TGTGCCAGCAGTTCGGACAGGGCTGATACGGGCACTGAAGCTTTCTTT.

The V and J genes are TRBV5-1 and TRBJ2-2, with 8 bases aligning to TRBD2. This CDR3 is built from 15 residues. Unmatched junction bases numbered 9, after V lost 4 bases and J lost 7 bases. Germline V gives CDR1 SGHRS, CDR2 YFSETQ. The CDR3 region has the DNA TGCGCCAGCAGCGAAGCGGGAGAGGAAGGCGGGGAGCTGTTTTTT. Translated: CASSEAGEEGGELFF.

This clone was recorded only once. J is TRBJ1-3 and V is TRBV30; 9 nucleotides align to TRBD1. Trimming removed 3 bases from V and 3 bases from J; junction bases left unmatched: 6. The CDR3 is 15 amino acids. The germline CDR1 and CDR2 sequences are GTSNPN and SVGIG (reference sequence). In nucleotides, the CDR3 is TGTGCCTGGAGCGCACAGGGGGCTCGTGGAAACACCATATATTTT. The encoded protein is CAWSAQGARGNTIYF.

A single count supports this clone. V usage is TRBV10-2 and J usage is TRBJ1-1; a possible D gene is TRBD1 (5 bases). CDR3 length: 12 amino acids. Trimming pared 3 bases from V and 5 bases from J, leaving 7 bases between. Germline lookup yields CDR1 WSHSY and CDR2 SAAADI. CDR3 bases: TGCGCCAGCAGTGACGGGGGAACTGAAGCTTTCTTT. The encoded protein is CASSDGGTEAFF.

This chain joins TRBV6-5 and TRBJ1-5; D possibly corresponds to TRBD1 (5 bases). This CDR3 contains 15 residues. Germline V gene data show CDR1 as MNHEY and CDR2 as SVGAGI. Trimming cost V 5 bases and J 3 bases, with 14 bases left between them. Here the CDR3 reads CASSGQGGNNQPQHF. Written as DNA, the CDR3 is TGTGCCAGCAGTGGGCAGGGAGGCAACAATCAGCCCCAGCATTTT.

The rearrangement joins TRBV5-1 to TRBJ2-5; D might be TRBD1 (5 bases). The CDR3 has 11 amino acids. The germline V gene has CDR1 SGHRS and CDR2 YFSETQ. The V and J ends lost 6 bases and 5 bases respectively, with 8 bases between them. The CDR3 sequence is CASKGAETQYF. CDR3 bases: TGCGCCAGCAAAGGGGCGGAGACCCAGTACTTC.

The chain recombines TRBV4-2 with TRBJ1-3; D unclear. Germline-derived CDR1 and CDR2 are LGHNA and YNFKEQ. Trimming stripped 3 bases from V and 4 bases from J, with 4 bases between. The CDR3 is 12 residues long. Written as DNA, the CDR3 is TGTGCCAGCAGCCAGCGCGGAAACACCATATATTTT. This sequence encodes CASSQRGNTIYF.

The chain uses TRBV4-1 and TRBJ1-5; D remains unclear. The CDR3 spans 17 residues. Germline CDR1 and CDR2: MGHRA and YSYEKL. V lost 0 bases and J lost 2, with 14 bases in between. CDR3 protein: CASSQDSLEFGNQPQHF. CDR3 in DNA: TGCGCCAGCAGCCAAGATTCGTTGGAGTTCGGCAATCAGCCCCAGCATTTT.

The chain links TRBV11-3 to TRBJ1-2, with 8 bases that match TRBD1. CDR1 and CDR2 from the germline V gene are SGHNT and YENEEA. Germline trimming cut 4 bases from V and 4 bases from J; bases unmatched to any gene: 2. The CDR3 has 13 residues. The CDR3 DNA reads TGTGCCAGCAGCTCCGGACAGGGCTATGGCTACACCTTC. Translating it yields CASSSGQGYGYTF.

CDR3 sequence (DNA): TGTGCCAGCAAACCCGGGACAGGCGATTCACCCCTCCACTTT. It translates to CASKPGTGDSPLHF. The chain couples TRBV6-5 to TRBJ1-6, with 8 bases lining up with TRBD1. J lost 8 bases, V lost 7 bases, and 7 bases had no gene match. Germline V gives CDR1 MNHEY, CDR2 SVGAGI. The length of the CDR3 is 14 residues.

The chain recombines TRBV11-2 with TRBJ2-6; the D is unclear. The CDR3 is 13 residues long. Trimming cost V 9 bases and J 0 bases, with 6 bases left between them. Looked up from germline, CDR1 is SGHAT and CDR2 is FQNNGV. The CDR3, as DNA: TGTGCCAGTATGCGCTCTGGGGCCAACGTCCTGACTTTC. The encoded protein is CASMRSGANVLTF.

This chain connects TRBV15 to TRBJ2-5; D gene ambiguous. The J call may be faulty, since TRBJ2-7 better matches the DNA end. Germline-derived CDR1 and CDR2 are LNHNV and YYDKDF (reference sequence). The CDR3 sequence is 17 residues long. CDR3 coding DNA: TGTGCCACCAGCAGAGACCGAAACCGGGTTCTTACCTACGAGCAGTACTTC. It is translated as CATSRDRNRVLTYEQYF.

This clone was recorded only once. This chain links TRBV6-5 with TRBJ1-4, with D possibly being TRBD1 (6 bases). Germline V gene data show CDR1 as MNHEY and CDR2 as SVGAGI. This CDR3 comprises 16 residues. V was shortened by 1 base and J by 4 bases, with 13 bases between the two germline ends. The CDR3 loop is CASSYLAGAVNEKLFF. The CDR3 DNA reads as TGTGCCAGCAGTTACTTAGCGGGGGCGGTTAATGAAAAACTGTTTTTT.

This sequence joins TRBV27 and TRBJ1-4; TRBD1 is a possible D gene (6 bases). Germline V gene lookup returns CDR1 MNHEY and CDR2 SMNVEV (reference sequence). V lost 6 bases, J lost 0 bases, and 11 bases lay in between. This CDR3 comprises 15 residues. The CDR3 DNA is TGTGCCAGCAGATGGACAGCCGCAACTAATGAAAAACTGTTTTTT. As protein: CASRWTAATNEKLFF.

This clone occurred once. The chain carries TRBV27 and TRBJ1-1, with unresolved D. CDR1 MNHEY and CDR2 SMNVEV come from the germline V gene (reference sequence). The CDR3 contains 12 residues. The V end was cut by 8 bases, the J end by 2 bases, with 9 bases between. CDR3 nucleotide sequence: TGTGCCAGCGGAACAGTAAACACTGAAGCTTTCTTT. Amino acids: CASGTVNTEAFF.